This T cell receptor (beta chain) was sequenced in a study of vaccination and CD4 T cells after COVID-19. V dropped 2 bases and J dropped 5; count of bases not matched to a gene: 8. The CDR3 extends over 14 amino acids. The germline V gene encodes CDR1 DFQATT and CDR2 SNEGSKA (reference sequence). Comment on this clonotype: The antigen remains unidentified.

Treatment of the sample: roughly 11-day PBMC culture with coronavirus spike peptide pools or control peptides (ViraFEST assay). Whole-study results and caveats: In convalescent patients, 304 of 307 vaccine-specific clones were mono-reactive for SARS-CoV-2 spike.

With the Oncomine TCR Beta short-read assay, DNA from cultured CD4+ T cells was sequenced. TCRdb re-derived calls from the PCR reads in MiXCR, one entry per CDR3 protein. The sample records around 15,000 distinct CDR3 sequences, roughly 50% being singletons. The TCR originated in a human donor who had recovered from COVID-19. Sequencing input: CD4+ T cells from blood, cultured in vitro. The V gene is TRBV20-1, the J gene TRBJ1-1; TRBD1 aligns across 7 bases. CDR3 residues: CSARRQGRSTEAFF. CDR3 in DNA: TGCAGTGCTAGACGACAGGGCCGGTCTACTGAAGCTTTCTTT.